A selection of T cell receptor beta chains follows, all from one sample in a study of CD8 T cells in Susac syndrome. TCRdb recomputed calls from the immunoSEQ multiplex PCR reads with MiXCR, one row per CDR3 protein. The sample consists of 160,000 or so distinct CDR3 sequences, 94% of them appearing once. Sequencing was done on a sample of CD4+ T cells from PBMCs. All receptors come from a human donor with multiple sclerosis. The CDR3 runs from the conserved cysteine through the conserved F or W. The order of the fields is D gene, clone size, V gene, J gene, CDR3 protein, CDR3 DNA. D genes are given only for firm matches. Size is omitted from some rows. Given values are once, few, many or a class for expanded clones.

>.|once|TRBV10-3|TRBJ2-2
CAISGSGLLTGELFF
TGTGCCATCAGTGGTTCGGGACTCCTCACCGGGGAGCTGTTTTTT
>TRBD1|.|TRBV27|TRBJ1-5
CASSFATGADQPQHF
TGTGCCAGCAGCTTCGCGACAGGGGCCGATCAGCCCCAGCATTTT
>.|.|TRBV12-3/TRBV12-4|TRBJ1-1
CASASRGALGGTEAFF
TGTGCCAGCGCCTCACGAGGGGCGCTGGGGGGCACTGAAGCTTTCTTT
>.|once|TRBV3-1|TRBJ1-1
CASTFGGMNTEAFF
TGTGCCAGCACTTTCGGGGGCATGAACACTGAAGCTTTCTTT
>.|.|TRBV7-9|TRBJ2-3
CASGSSTDTQYF
TGTGCCAGCGGCTCTAGCACAGATACGCAGTATTTT
>TRBD1|.|TRBV10-3|TRBJ1-1
CAISRDRDTEAFF
TGTGCCATCAGCAGGGACAGGGACACTGAAGCTTTCTTT
>.|once|TRBV7-2|TRBJ1-1
CASSSMEAATEAFF
TGTGCCAGCAGCTCGATGGAGGCTGCGACTGAAGCTTTCTTT
>TRBD1|.|TRBV18|TRBJ1-4
CASSPGTGDEKLFF
TGTGCCAGCTCCCCCGGGACAGGGGATGAAAAACTGTTTTTT
>.|.|TRBV4-2|TRBJ2-5
CASSQDPLAGRGETQYF
TGTGCCAGCAGCCAAGACCCCCTGGCCGGGCGAGGAGAGACCCAGTACTTC
>TRBD1|.|TRBV28|TRBJ1-1
CASRGPGQGVSEAFF
TGTGCCAGCAGGGGACCGGGACAGGGGGTTTCGGAAGCTTTCTTT
>.|.|TRBV4-1|TRBJ2-1
CASSQAGRPYNEQFF
TGCGCCAGCAGCCAAGCGGGACGCCCCTACAATGAGCAGTTCTTC
>.|.|TRBV20-1|TRBJ2-3
CSARRAATSDTQYF
TGCAGTGCTCGGAGAGCGGCTACCTCAGATACGCAGTATTTT
>.|.|TRBV7-9|TRBJ2-7
CASSLGYRASYEQYF
TGTGCCAGCAGCTTAGGTTACAGGGCCTCCTACGAGCAGTACTTC
>TRBD1|.|TRBV30|TRBJ1-2
CAWSGDRGHYGYTF
TGTGCCTGGAGTGGGGACAGGGGGCACTATGGCTACACCTTC
>TRBD1|.|TRBV30|TRBJ1-1
CAWISGTGNTEAFF
TGTGCCTGGATTTCCGGGACAGGGAACACTGAAGCTTTCTTT
>.|.|TRBV27|TRBJ2-7
CASSPQGLVREQYF
TGTGCCAGCAGTCCCCAGGGGCTCGTTAGGGAGCAGTACTTC
>.|.|TRBV6-2/TRBV6-3|TRBJ1-5
CASSYSWQPQHF
TGTGCCAGCAGTTACTCTTGGCAGCCCCAGCATTTT
>.|.|TRBV7-9|TRBJ2-1
CASSLAEGLTYNEQFF
TGTGCCAGCAGCTTAGCGGAGGGCCTGACCTACAATGAGCAGTTCTTC
>.|.|TRBV6-1|TRBJ1-1
CASRLTGITEAFF
TGTGCCAGCAGATTGACAGGCATCACTGAAGCTTTCTTT
>.|.|TRBV5-4|TRBJ2-5
CASSPDGARGGETQYF
TGTGCCAGCAGCCCGGATGGGGCTCGAGGGGGAGAGACCCAGTACTTC
>.|.|TRBV7-9|TRBJ1-1
CASNWGETEAFF
TGTGCCAGCAATTGGGGTGAGACTGAAGCTTTCTTT
>TRBD1|.|TRBV7-9|TRBJ1-4
CASTRGQGGEKLFF
TGTGCCAGCACCAGGGGACAGGGAGGGGAAAAACTGTTTTTT
>.|.|TRBV29-1|TRBJ2-1
CSAQGNEQFF
TGCAGCGCCCAGGGGAATGAGCAGTTCTTC
>.|once|TRBV10-3|TRBJ2-5
CAISEAGTPRGTQYF
TGTGCCATCAGTGAGGCCGGGACTCCCCGTGGGACCCAGTACTTC
>.|once|TRBV7-2|TRBJ2-5
CASSSGVLETQYF
TGTGCCAGCAGCTCCGGGGTTTTGGAGACCCAGTACTTC
>.|.|TRBV2|TRBJ2-7
CASSREVDEQYF
TGTGCCAGCAGTAGAGAAGTAGATGAGCAGTACTTC
>TRBD1|.|TRBV20-1|TRBJ2-4
CSASPEGTAKNIQYF
TGCAGTGCTAGTCCCGAGGGGACAGCGAAAAACATTCAGTACTTC
>.|few|TRBV4-1|TRBJ1-3
CASSQGIENTIYF
TGCGCCAGCAGCCAAGGAATTGAGAACACCATATATTTT
>.|once|TRBV2|TRBJ2-2
CASSERGREDTGELFF
TGTGCCAGCAGTGAAAGGGGGCGGGAGGACACCGGGGAGCTGTTTTTT
>TRBD2|.|TRBV20-1|TRBJ2-2
CSARGKAGGGNTGELFF
TGCAGTGCTAGGGGAAAAGCGGGAGGGGGAAACACCGGGGAGCTGTTTTTT
>TRBD1|.|TRBV9|TRBJ2-5
CASSDPRGQETQYF
TGTGCCAGCAGCGACCCCAGGGGGCAGGAGACCCAGTACTTC
>.|.|TRBV3-1|TRBJ2-7
CASSQAPSPSLGEQYF
TGTGCCAGCAGCCAAGCACCGAGTCCCTCCTTAGGCGAGCAGTACTTC
>.|.|TRBV3-1|TRBJ1-5
CASSREGTRPQHF
TGTGCCAGCAGCCGGGAAGGGACAAGGCCCCAGCATTTT
>TRBD2|.|TRBV6-2/TRBV6-3|TRBJ2-5
CASSFPRGDQQETQYF
TGTGCCAGCAGCTTTCCACGGGGGGACCAACAAGAGACCCAGTACTTC
>.|.|TRBV5-1|TRBJ2-5
CASSLLPQKQETQYF
TGCGCCAGCAGCTTGCTGCCACAGAAGCAAGAGACCCAGTACTTC
>TRBD2|.|TRBV20-1|TRBJ2-3
CSASRGAGGDTQYF
TGCAGTGCTAGTAGGGGGGCGGGGGGAGATACGCAGTATTTT
>.|.|TRBV2|TRBJ2-1
CASSSQDNEQFF
TGTGCCAGCAGTTCCCAAGACAATGAGCAGTTCTTC